One sample yielded the 31 T cell receptor beta chains listed below, sequenced in a study of T-cell reconstitution after alpha-beta-depleted transplantation in children. A library of TCRbeta sequences, prepared with unique molecular identifiers, was generated. One entry per CDR3 protein results from TCRdb running MiXCR on the PCR reads. The repertoire holds hundreds of thousands of distinct CDR3 sequences, with around 13% as singletons. The sample in question was PBMCs, obtained before TCRalphabeta/CD19-depleted stem cell transplant. The receptors were sampled from a girl aged 2 to 10 with congenital amegakaryocytic thrombocytopenia, due to receive a stem cell transplant.

This clonotype was found many times. The chain joins TRBV6-5 to TRBJ2-3; D may be TRBD2 (5 bases). This CDR3 has 15 residues. Germline CDR1 is MNHEY and CDR2 is SVGAGI. V was pared by 0 bases and J by 4 bases, with 11 bases between. The CDR3 nucleotides read TGTGCCAGCAGTTACTCTACGGGCGGGTCAGATACGCAGTATTTT. Translation gives CASSYSTGGSDTQYF.

CDR3: CASSLAEGERATYNEQFF. The CDR3 region has the DNA TGCGCCAGCAGCTTGGCCGAGGGGGAGCGAGCTACTTACAATGAGCAGTTCTTC. The chain has TRBV5-1 and TRBJ2-1; TRBD1 is a possible D gene (6 bases). In germline, CDR1 is SGHRS, CDR2 YFSETQ. This CDR3 has 18 residues. Trimming removed 0 bases from V and 4 bases from J, with 20 bases in between.

This clonotype has a count of ten or more. The chain has TRBV3-1 and TRBJ1-1, with D possibly being TRBD1 (5 bases). The CDR3 extends over 14 amino acids. Germline-derived CDR1 and CDR2 are LGHDT and YNNKEL (reference sequence). Trimming shortened V by 8 bases and J by 4 bases, and 17 bases separated the two germline ends. The CDR3 is CASSSQGEGTEAFF. CDR3 DNA sequence: TGTGCCAGCTCATCACAAGGGGAGGGCACTGAAGCTTTCTTT.

J is TRBJ1-5 and V is TRBV23-1; D gene uncertain. TRBV23-1 is filed as an ORF, its function uncertain. The CDR3 is 16 residues long. The germline V and J ends were trimmed by 7 bases and 0 bases, with 16 bases remaining between them. The CDR3 loop reads CASNPGGGYSNQPQHF. The CDR3 nucleotides are TGCGCCAGCAACCCGGGAGGAGGGTATAGCAATCAGCCCCAGCATTTT.

This clonotype has a handful of counts. The chain joins TRBV3-1 to TRBJ2-5, with 10 bases matching TRBD2. Germline V gene data show CDR1 as LGHDT and CDR2 as YNNKEL (reference sequence). The CDR3 has 18 residues. V shed 1 base and J 5 bases; nucleotides not matched to a gene: 13. The CDR3 reads CASSQVTRTSGYSETQYF. The CDR3 bases are TGTGCCAGCAGCCAAGTAACCCGGACTAGCGGATATAGCGAGACCCAGTACTTC.

This clonotype appeared a few times. This rearrangement joins TRBV5-6 to TRBJ2-7; 9 bases map to TRBD1. Germline CDR1 SGHDT, CDR2 YYEEEE. Unmatched junction bases numbered 8, after V lost 3 bases and J lost 1 base. The CDR3 is made up of 16 amino acids. CDR3 in amino acids: CASSSIVGQGSYEQYF. DNA for the CDR3: TGTGCCAGCAGCTCGATTGTGGGACAGGGTTCCTACGAGCAGTACTTC.

The J gene is TRBJ2-7, the V gene TRBV4-1; D tentatively reads TRBD1 or TRBD2 (5 bases each). The CDR3 covers 14 residues. CDR1 is MGHRA and CDR2 is YSYEKL in the germline V gene. Trimming left V 4 bases short and J 5 bases short, with 15 bases between. The CDR3 here is CASSRPGSVNEQYF. The CDR3 DNA sequence: TGCGCCAGCAGCCGCCCAGGGAGCGTCAACGAGCAGTACTTC.

This chain links TRBV20-1 with TRBJ2-3; D is perhaps TRBD2 (6 bases). Germline assignment: CDR1 DFQATT and CDR2 SNEGSKA (reference sequence). The CDR3 consists of 18 residues. V lost 5 bases to trimming and J lost 1 base, with 25 bases between them. In nucleotides, the CDR3 is TGCAGTGCTCTCCCTAGGATTGGGTGGGAGGCCGGCACAGATACGCAGTATTTT. Protein product: CSALPRIGWEAGTDTQYF.

This clonotype was found a few times. V is TRBV20-1 and J is TRBJ2-5; D might be TRBD1 (5 bases). Deletions cut 6 bases from V and 5 bases from J, with 19 bases between. Germline V CDR1 and CDR2: DFQATT, SNEGSKA (reference sequence). The CDR3 is 14 amino acids. This CDR3 is CSALPWGSGETQYF. The CDR3 DNA reads TGCAGTGCCCTACCATGGGGCTCCGGGGAGACCCAGTACTTC.

This clonotype was seen many times. The chain is built from TRBV11-1 and TRBJ2-7, with 7 nucleotides matching TRBD1. The J segment lost 3 bases and the V segment lost 1 base, leaving 6 bases of the junction unmatched. From germline, CDR1 is SGHAT and CDR2 FQDESV (reference sequence). This CDR3 contains 15 residues. CDR3 protein: CASSLGRDSYYEQYF. CDR3 DNA: TGTGCCAGCAGCTTAGGCCGGGACAGTTACTACGAGCAGTACTTC.

This clonotype was counted once. V usage is TRBV12-3 or TRBV12-4 and J usage is TRBJ1-2; D gene unclear. The CDR3 length is 14 residues. Trimming pared 2 bases from V and 7 bases from J, leaving 14 bases between. The CDR3 loop is CASSLPPGFGGYTF. The CDR3 DNA follows: TGTGCCAGCAGTTTACCTCCGGGGTTTGGTGGCTACACCTTC.

In its sample, this clonotype was seen a few times. V and J are TRBV19 and TRBJ2-1, with D possibly matching TRBD2 (6 bases). CDR3 length equals 15 residues. Trimming pared 7 bases from V and 6 bases from J, leaving 19 bases between. In germline, CDR1 is LNHDA, CDR2 SQIVND (reference sequence). The CDR3 loop is CASTPTGESGNEQFF. The CDR3 DNA reads as TGTGCCAGTACCCCGACGGGGGAGAGTGGCAATGAGCAGTTCTTC.

The chain carries TRBV12-3 or TRBV12-4 and TRBJ2-2; 13 positions match TRBD2. After removal of 5 bases from V and 10 bases from J, the junction contained 10 bases not matched to a gene. The length of the CDR3 is 16 residues. CDR3 loop: CASSQGLAGLSVELFF. CDR3 in DNA: TGTGCCAGCAGTCAGGGACTAGCGGGATTGTCCGTGGAGCTGTTTTTT.

In its sample, this clonotype was seen many times. The chain couples TRBV6-5 to TRBJ2-7; D uncertain. Germline assignment: CDR1 MNHEY and CDR2 SVGAGI. The V end was cut by 0 bases, the J end by 0 bases, with 12 bases between. The CDR3 covers 16 residues. CDR3 region: CASSYSTLRSSYEQYF. In nucleotides, the CDR3 is TGTGCCAGCAGTTACTCGACCCTGCGTAGCTCCTACGAGCAGTACTTC.

This chain joins TRBV30 and TRBJ2-7; D is ambiguous. CDR3 length: 11 residues. Germline V gene lookup returns CDR1 GTSNPN and CDR2 SVGIG (reference sequence). V lost 1 base to trimming and J lost 5 bases, with 6 bases between them. This chain's CDR3 is CAWSAGDEQYF. The CDR3 DNA reads TGTGCCTGGAGTGCCGGAGACGAGCAGTACTTC.

The chain carries TRBV5-4 and TRBJ2-5, with TRBD2 as a possible D gene (6 bases). CDR1 SGHNT and CDR2 YYREEE come from the germline V gene (reference sequence). CDR3 size: 14 residues. Trimming cost V 4 bases and J 1 base, with 11 bases left between them. The CDR3 coding sequence is TGTGCCAGCAGCCCCGGAGGGCTCCAAGAGACCCAGTACTTC. Translated, it gives CASSPGGLQETQYF.

The sample holds a few counts of this clonotype. CDR3 protein: CSATTYGSGMIREQYF. Here the CDR3 DNA reads TGCAGTGCTACGACTTATGGGAGTGGGATGATTCGGGAGCAGTACTTC. The V and J genes are TRBV20-1 and TRBJ2-7; a possible D gene is TRBD2 (5 bases). The CDR3 is made up of 16 amino acids. Trimming left V 4 bases short and J 7 bases short, with 26 bases between. The germline CDR1 and CDR2 sequences are DFQATT and SNEGSKA (reference sequence).

The chain couples TRBV29-1 to TRBJ1-2, with 9 bases matching TRBD1. The germline V gene has CDR1 SQVTM and CDR2 ANQGSEA. V shed 4 bases, J shed 2 bases, and the junction held 5 bases outside the gene matches. The CDR3 runs 14 residues. The CDR3 loop reads CSVGQGGSNYGYTF. CDR3 DNA sequence: TGCAGCGTTGGACAGGGGGGCTCCAACTATGGCTACACCTTC.

This clonotype was seen a few times. The V call is TRBV7-8, the J call TRBJ1-4; maybe TRBD1 (5 bases). The CDR3 is 15 amino acids. Germline loops: CDR1 SGHVS, CDR2 FQNEAQ. V lost 4 bases to trimming and J lost 5 bases, with 14 bases between them. The CDR3 DNA reads as TGTGCCAGCAGCTGGGTGGGGGGAGGCAATGAAAAACTGTTTTTT. Protein sequence: CASSWVGGGNEKLFF.

A few counts support this clonotype. The chain combines TRBV20-1 with TRBJ2-7, with D perhaps TRBD2 (6 bases). Per the germline V gene, CDR1 is DFQATT and CDR2 is SNEGSKA (reference sequence). The CDR3 loop spans 13 amino acids. The V and J ends lost 0 bases and 2 bases respectively, with 8 bases between them. CDR3 region: CSARDAGTYEQYF. CDR3 DNA: TGCAGTGCTAGAGACGCGGGAACCTACGAGCAGTACTTC.

This CDR3 reads CASSLEAGDTQYF. CDR3 bases: TGTGCCAGCAGCTTAGAGGCTGGCGATACGCAGTATTTT. The chain carries TRBV11-2 and TRBJ2-3, with D unresolved. The germline V gene has CDR1 SGHAT and CDR2 FQNNGV. CDR3 length equals 13 residues. Deletions cut 0 bases from V and 6 bases from J, with 7 bases between.

CDR3 coding DNA: TGTGCCAGCAGTGAATTCGCTAGCGGGACTACCATAACCCAAGAGACCCAGTACTTC. It specifies CASSEFASGTTITQETQYF. This chain joins TRBV6-1 and TRBJ2-5; 9 nucleotides match TRBD2. V gave up 2 bases and J gave up 1 base; unmatched junction bases: 14. Germline-derived CDR1 and CDR2 are MNHNS and SASEGT. This CDR3 has 19 amino acids.

This clonotype was counted many times. The genes are TRBV20-1 and TRBJ1-1; D unclear. Trimming pared 3 bases from V and 5 bases from J, leaving 16 bases between. Germline-derived CDR1 and CDR2 are DFQATT and SNEGSKA (reference sequence). The CDR3 is 14 residues long. This chain's CDR3 is CSASKFDRWTEAFF. The DNA of the CDR3 is TGCAGTGCTAGCAAATTCGACCGGTGGACTGAAGCTTTCTTT.

This clonotype was seen repeatedly, ten times or more. The V gene is TRBV20-1, the J gene TRBJ2-4; D is perhaps TRBD2 (5 bases). There are 12 residues in the CDR3. V was trimmed by 3 bases and J by 12 bases, leaving 15 bases between them. The V gene's germline CDR1 is DFQATT and CDR2 SNEGSKA (reference sequence). CDR3 sequence reads: CSARANRLPQYF. The CDR3 DNA follows: TGCAGTGCTAGGGCAAATCGACTACCTCAGTACTTC.

Many counts were recorded for this clonotype. One junction end does not reproduce the germline sequence, and a read error may be involved. The chain links TRBV5-4 to TRBJ2-1; perhaps TRBD2 as D (5 bases). The CDR3 consists of 14 residues. CDR1 SGHNT and CDR2 YYREEE come from the germline V gene (reference sequence). CDR3 sequence: CASQPLVGDPIHPF. CDR3 in DNA: TGTGCTTCCCAACCTCTGGTGGGAGACCCTATTCATCCCTTC.

This clonotype was counted many times. The chain couples TRBV20-1 to TRBJ2-1; TRBD2 matches at 10 bases. This CDR3 has 15 residues. Germline-derived CDR1 and CDR2 are DFQATT and SNEGSKA (reference sequence). V lost 3 bases, J lost 6 bases, and 8 bases stayed unmatched. This CDR3 is CSASPGLAFSNEQFF. The CDR3, as DNA: TGCAGTGCTAGTCCGGGACTAGCGTTTTCCAATGAGCAGTTCTTC.

This clonotype was seen only a few times. This chain joins TRBV6-1 and TRBJ2-1; 7 bases are shared with TRBD2. CDR3 length: 14 amino acids. The germline gives CDR1 MNHNS, CDR2 SASEGT. V trimming: 10 bases; J trimming: 8 bases; junction bases outside the gene matches: 14. The CDR3 DNA reads TGTGCCATTAGTGGCGGGAGCTCTGGGGATGAGCAGTTCTTC. The encoded protein is CAISGGSSGDEQFF.

The genes are TRBV29-1 and TRBJ1-5; 9 bases are a match to TRBD1. J lost 2 bases, V lost 4 bases, and 0 bases had no gene match. Germline V gene data show CDR1 as SQVTM and CDR2 as ANQGSEA. This CDR3 region has 13 residues. As DNA, the CDR3 is TGCAGCGTTGGGGACAGGGGCAATCAGCCCCAGCATTTT. As protein: CSVGDRGNQPQHF.

This clonotype has more than one count but fewer than ten. The V gene is TRBV12-3 or TRBV12-4, the J gene TRBJ2-3, with TRBD1 identical over 8 bases. V dropped 8 bases and J dropped 4; count of bases not matched to a gene: 5. CDR3 length: 13 amino acids. The CDR3 region has the DNA TGTGCCAGCGGGACCAGGGGGCCAGATACGCAGTATTTT. As protein: CASGTRGPDTQYF.

This chain links TRBV6-5 with TRBJ1-1; D uncertain. This CDR3 spans 15 amino acids. Looked up from germline, CDR1 is MNHEY and CDR2 is SVGAGI. V lost 2 bases and J lost 5, with 15 bases in between. The DNA of the CDR3 is TGTGCCAGCAGTTACAACAGTTTAGTAGGTACTGAAGCTTTCTTT. As protein: CASSYNSLVGTEAFF.

The chain links TRBV20-1 to TRBJ1-5; TRBD1 might be the D (5 bases). The CDR3 totals 15 residues. Trimming left V 0 bases short and J 3 bases short, with 12 bases between. Germline V gives CDR1 DFQATT, CDR2 SNEGSKA (reference sequence). DNA of the CDR3: TGCAGTGCTAGAGACGGCTTGGGGACCAATCAGCCCCAGCATTTT. Its translation is CSARDGLGTNQPQHF.